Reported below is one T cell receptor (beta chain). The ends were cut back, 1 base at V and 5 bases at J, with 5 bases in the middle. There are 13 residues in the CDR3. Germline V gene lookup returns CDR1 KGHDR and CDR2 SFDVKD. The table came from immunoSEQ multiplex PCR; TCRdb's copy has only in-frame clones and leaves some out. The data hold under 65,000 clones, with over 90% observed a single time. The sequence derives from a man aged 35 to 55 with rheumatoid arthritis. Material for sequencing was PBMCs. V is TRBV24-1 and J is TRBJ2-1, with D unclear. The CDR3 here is CATSDFWDNEQFF. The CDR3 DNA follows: TGTGCCACCAGTGATTTCTGGGACAATGAGCAGTTCTTC.